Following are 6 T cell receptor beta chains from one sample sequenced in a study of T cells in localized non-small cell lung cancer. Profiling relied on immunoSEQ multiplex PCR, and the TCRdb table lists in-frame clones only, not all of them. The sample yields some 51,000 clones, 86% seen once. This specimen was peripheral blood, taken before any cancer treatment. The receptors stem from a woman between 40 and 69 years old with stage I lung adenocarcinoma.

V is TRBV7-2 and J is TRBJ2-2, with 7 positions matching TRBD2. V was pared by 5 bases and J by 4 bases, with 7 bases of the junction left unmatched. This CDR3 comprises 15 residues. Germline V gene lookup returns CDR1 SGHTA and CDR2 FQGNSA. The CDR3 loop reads CASSPAGVITGELFF. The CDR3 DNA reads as TGTGCCAGCAGCCCCGCGGGGGTAATCACCGGGGAGCTGTTTTTT. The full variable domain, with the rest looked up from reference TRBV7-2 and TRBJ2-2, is GAGVSQSPSNKVTEKGKDVELRCDPISGHTALYWYRQSLGQGLEFLIYFQGNSAPDKSGLPSDRFSAERTGGSVSTLTIQRTQQEDSAVYLCASSPAGVITGELFFGEGSRLTVL.

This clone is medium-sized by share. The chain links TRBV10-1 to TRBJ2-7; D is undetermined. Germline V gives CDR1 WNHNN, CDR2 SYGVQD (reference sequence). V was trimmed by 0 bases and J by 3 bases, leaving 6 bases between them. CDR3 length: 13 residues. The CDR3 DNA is TGCGCCAGCAGTGAGTCCATGGACTACGAGCAGTACTTC. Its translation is CASSESMDYEQYF.

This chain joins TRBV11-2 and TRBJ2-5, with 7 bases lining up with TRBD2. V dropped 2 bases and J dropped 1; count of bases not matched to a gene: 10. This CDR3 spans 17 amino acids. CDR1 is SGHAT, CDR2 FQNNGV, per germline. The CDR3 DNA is TGTGCCAGCAGCTTACGCGTGGGCGGGGGAAGCCAAGAGACCCAGTACTTC. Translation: CASSLRVGGGSQETQYF.

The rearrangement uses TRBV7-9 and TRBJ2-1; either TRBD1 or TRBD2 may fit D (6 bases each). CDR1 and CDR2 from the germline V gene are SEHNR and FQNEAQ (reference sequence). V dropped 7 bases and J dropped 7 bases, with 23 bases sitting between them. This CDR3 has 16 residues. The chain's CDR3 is CASTLGGLGRANEQFF. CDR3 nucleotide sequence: TGTGCCAGCACCCTGGGGGGCTTGGGCAGGGCAAATGAGCAGTTCTTC.

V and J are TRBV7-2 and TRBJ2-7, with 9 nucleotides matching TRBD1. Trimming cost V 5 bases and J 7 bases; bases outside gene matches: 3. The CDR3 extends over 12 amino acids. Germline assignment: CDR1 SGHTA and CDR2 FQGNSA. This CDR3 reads CASSPTGGEQYF. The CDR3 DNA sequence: TGTGCCAGCAGCCCGACAGGGGGTGAGCAGTACTTC.

This CDR3 is CASSLGLAGAHPQETQYF. The CDR3 bases are TGTGCCAGCAGCTTGGGACTAGCGGGGGCCCACCCCCAAGAGACCCAGTACTTC. The chain couples TRBV7-2 to TRBJ2-5; TRBD2 matches 14 bases. Germline V gene data show CDR1 as SGHTA and CDR2 as FQGNSA. Trimming at V came to 3 bases and at J to 1 base, leaving 7 bases not matched to a gene. The CDR3 runs to 18 residues.